This T cell receptor (beta chain) was documented in a study of blood T cell repertoires in COVID-19. Study in general: Specimens from acute and convalescent COVID-19 originated in the United States, Italy and Spain. PBMCs, B-cell-depleted T cells, or T cells were the source of the cDNA or gDNA that made up the material.

Methods used by the authors: Researchers report that nucleated cell counts were estimated from reference gene primer amplification. Sequenced by immunoSEQ multiplex PCR; TCRdb stores in-frame clones only, minus some. The DNA gave D and trimming, while V, J and clone size come from that table. Of over 95,000 clones listed, 75% to 90% were seen once; the top ten hold roughly 4.4%. Germline loops: CDR1 SGHDT, CDR2 YYEEEE. V lost 2 bases, J lost 4 bases, and 7 bases stayed unmatched. The CDR3 is made up of 15 amino acids. This TCR derives from a woman aged 45-65 years with acute or convalescent COVID-19. The chain uses TRBV5-6 and TRBJ2-7, with 9 bases fitting TRBD1. Sequenced input: peripheral blood. The CDR3 reads CASSLFPGQGYEQYF. The CDR3, as DNA: TGTGCCAGCAGCTTATTCCCGGGACAGGGTTACGAGCAGTACTTC. Variable domain in full (rest from reference TRBV5-6 and TRBJ2-7): DAGVTQSPTHLIKTRGQQVTLRCSPKSGHDTVSWYQQALGQGPQFIFQYYEEEERQRGNFPDRFSGHQFPNYSSELNVNALLLGDSALYLCASSLFPGQGYEQYFGPGTRLTVT.